Listed here is a single TCR beta chain. This sample was included in a study of blood T cells in healthy people across ages. Together with a sample-barcoded 5' primer, a J-beta primer mix was included in a second PCR lasting about 6 to 12 cycles. Each sample provided no less than 3 million CDR3-containing paired-end reads. TCRdb redid the calling of the 5' RACE reads with MiXCR, one entry per CDR3 protein. The data show around 580,000 distinct CDR3 sequences, with around 48% seen just once and roughly 24% held by the top ten. The CDR3 extends over 13 amino acids. The V end lost 2 bases, the J end lost 8 bases, and 12 bases lay between the germline ends. The germline CDR1 and CDR2 sequences are MNHEY and SVGAGI. Every donor contributed roughly 10 milliliters of peripheral blood by blood draw.

The chain is built from TRBV6-5 and TRBJ1-1; D remains unclear. The sample taken for sequencing was blood. This TCR was recovered from a man older than 75 in good health. In DNA, the CDR3 is TGTGCCAGCAGTTACGTCCGGGAACAAGAAGCTTTCTTT. The encoded protein is CASSYVREQEAFF.